The 5 T cell receptor beta chains presented below share a single source sample, sequenced in a study of T cell repertoires in cytomegalovirus infection. A single record per CDR3 protein comes from TCRdb applying MiXCR to the reads. Among over 450,000 distinct CDR3 sequences listed, about 10% were seen once. Sequencing was done on a sample of PBMCs. The receptors were sampled from a human donor in good health (CMV status not recorded). Some clones in this sample may be carry-over from other donors' samples.

For this clonotype: One end of the junction is discordant with germline, which a read error may explain. The rearrangement uses TRBV7-9 and TRBJ2-4; 8 bases are a match to TRBD1. There are 14 residues in the CDR3. CDR1 and CDR2 (germline): SEHNR, FQNEAQ (reference sequence). CDR3 residues: CASSAQGAKNIQHF. DNA of the CDR3: TGTGCCAGTAGCGCCCAGGGGGCCAAAAACATTCAGCACTTC.

This clonotype was detected a few times. The chain carries TRBV20-1 and TRBJ1-6; TRBD1 agrees at 10 bases. The germline gives CDR1 DFQATT, CDR2 SNEGSKA (reference sequence). Trimming cost V 3 bases and J 9 bases; bases outside gene matches: 2. This CDR3 comprises 13 residues. The CDR3 loop is CSASRTGGSPLHF. As DNA, the CDR3 is TGCAGTGCTAGCAGGACAGGGGGTTCACCCCTCCACTTT.

There are a few counts of this clonotype. The chain carries TRBV20-1 and TRBJ2-6, with unresolved D. V gave up 6 bases and J gave up 0 bases, with 15 bases separating them. The germline gives CDR1 DFQATT, CDR2 SNEGSKA (reference sequence). The CDR3 spans 16 residues. The CDR3 region is CSALVLSYSGANVLTF. CDR3 nucleotide sequence: TGCAGTGCGTTGGTTCTTTCGTACTCTGGGGCCAACGTCCTGACTTTC.

This clonotype was seen just once. With a much larger clone just one base away, this may be a read error. V gene TRBV5-5 combines with J gene TRBJ1-2, with D perhaps TRBD1 (6 bases). Germline V gene lookup returns CDR1 SGHKS and CDR2 YYEKEE (reference sequence). The CDR3 loop spans 14 amino acids. Trimming cost V 5 bases and J 6 bases, with 17 bases left between them. The CDR3 DNA sequence: TGTGCCAGCAGGGGTGGGGCAGGGGTTGATGGCTACACCTTC. Amino acid sequence: CASRGGAGVDGYTF. The variable domain in full, with the rest retrieved from reference TRBV5-5 and TRBJ1-2, is DAGVTQSPTHLIKTRGQQVTLRCSPISGHKSVSWYQQVLGQGPQFIFQYYEKEERGRGNFPDRFSARQFPNYSSELNVNALLLGDSALYLCASRGGAGVDGYTFGSGTRLTVV.

In its sample, this clonotype was seen many times. This chain links TRBV19 with TRBJ2-5; D is uncertain. The CDR3 sequence is 12 residues long. The germline gives CDR1 LNHDA, CDR2 SQIVND (reference sequence). Trimming cost V 4 bases and J 0 bases, with 3 bases left between them. CDR3 DNA sequence: TGTGCCAGTAGTAGGAACCAAGAGACCCAGTACTTC. Its protein product is CASSRNQETQYF.